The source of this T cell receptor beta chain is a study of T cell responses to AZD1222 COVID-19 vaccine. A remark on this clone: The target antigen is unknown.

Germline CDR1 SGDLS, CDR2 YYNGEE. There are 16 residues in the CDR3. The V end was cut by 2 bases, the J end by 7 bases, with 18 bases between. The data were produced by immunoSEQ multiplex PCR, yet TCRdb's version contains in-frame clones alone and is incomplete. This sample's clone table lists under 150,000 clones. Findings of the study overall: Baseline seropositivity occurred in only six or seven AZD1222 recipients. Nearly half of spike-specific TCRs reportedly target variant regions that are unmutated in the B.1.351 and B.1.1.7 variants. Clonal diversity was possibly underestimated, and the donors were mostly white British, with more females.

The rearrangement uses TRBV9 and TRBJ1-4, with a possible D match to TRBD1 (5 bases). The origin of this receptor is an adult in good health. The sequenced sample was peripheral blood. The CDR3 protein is CASSVFGGEVGEKLFF. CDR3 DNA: TGTGCCAGCAGCGTCTTTGGGGGGGAAGTAGGTGAAAAACTGTTTTTT.